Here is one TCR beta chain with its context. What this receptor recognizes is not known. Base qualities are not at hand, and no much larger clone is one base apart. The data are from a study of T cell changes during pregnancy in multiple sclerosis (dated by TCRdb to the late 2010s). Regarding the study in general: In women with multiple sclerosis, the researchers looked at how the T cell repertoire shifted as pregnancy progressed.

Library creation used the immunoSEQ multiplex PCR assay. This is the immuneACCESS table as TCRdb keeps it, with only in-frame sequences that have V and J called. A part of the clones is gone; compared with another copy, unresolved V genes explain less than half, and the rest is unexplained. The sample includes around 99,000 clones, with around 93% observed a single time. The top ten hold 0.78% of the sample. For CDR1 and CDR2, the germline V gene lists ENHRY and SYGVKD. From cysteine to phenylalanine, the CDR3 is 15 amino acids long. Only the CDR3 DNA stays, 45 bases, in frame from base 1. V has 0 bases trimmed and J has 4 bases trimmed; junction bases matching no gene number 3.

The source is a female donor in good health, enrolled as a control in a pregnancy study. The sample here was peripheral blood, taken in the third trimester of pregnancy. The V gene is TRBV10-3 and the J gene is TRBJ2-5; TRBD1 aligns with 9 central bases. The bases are TGTGCCATCAGTGAGTCGACGGGACAGGGAGAGACCCAGTACTTC. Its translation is CAISESTGQGETQYF.